The clone carrying this T cell receptor (beta chain) occurred a few times. V was cut by 4 bases and J by 1 base, with 13 bases left in between. The CDR3 covers 15 residues. CDR1 is SGHTA, CDR2 FQGNSA, per germline. Unique molecular identifier tags were affixed to discrete cDNA molecules. TCRdb recomputed calls from the 5' RACE reads with MiXCR, one row per CDR3 protein. This table has about 60,000 distinct CDR3 sequences, about an eighth appearing once. This specimen belongs to a study of early T cells in non-severe SARS-CoV-2 infection. Overall study: Chains from this unsorted whole-blood bulk RNA could not be paired.

The chain carries TRBV7-2 and TRBJ1-1; D perhaps matches TRBD1 (6 bases). Sample: whole blood. The TCR comes from an adult who was a healthcare worker with PCR-confirmed SARS-CoV-2 infection or an uninfected control (not recorded which). CDR3 sequence (DNA): TGTGCCAGCAGCTCGAAGGGAGGGGGGAACACTGAAGCTTTCTTT. Translation: CASSSKGGGNTEAFF.